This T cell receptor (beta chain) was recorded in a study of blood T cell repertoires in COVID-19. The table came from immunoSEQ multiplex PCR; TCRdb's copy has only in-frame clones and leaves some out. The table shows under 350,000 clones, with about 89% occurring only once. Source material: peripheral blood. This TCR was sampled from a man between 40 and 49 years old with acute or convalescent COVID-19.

CDR3 nucleotide sequence: TGTGCCAGTAGGATTCAGGGGAAGAACACTGAAGCTTTCTTT. Translating it yields CASRIQGKNTEAFF. V gene TRBV6-5 combines with J gene TRBJ1-1; possibly TRBD1 for D (6 bases). The V end lost 9 bases, the J end lost 1 base, and 15 bases lay between the germline ends. This CDR3 spans 14 amino acids. Germline V gene lookup returns CDR1 MNHEY and CDR2 SVGAGI.